These 21 T cell receptor beta chains came from one sample sequenced in a study of T-cell memory formation after mild COVID-19 (dated by TCRdb to about 2021). The library was built by means of 5' RACE. These reads were obtained on an Illumina NovaSeq 6000. The public reads were run again by TCRdb, first through fastp at Q25 and then through MiXCR, and only productive beta chains were kept. Duplicate CDR3 protein sequences are folded into a single record with the most common DNA and genes. This sample gives hundreds of thousands of distinct CDR3 sequences in total; approximately 18% of them show up just once. The ten largest clones capture approximately 12% of the sample. The specimen sequenced was PBMCs or a T cell subset sorted from them (not recorded which). The source of these receptors is an adult woman who had mild COVID-19 (a few samples of this study predate the infection). The sample titles of this study are shuffled in the database, so cell type and time point are left out; the donor was told from shared clones.

Here the CDR3 reads CASSYGSSYTF. The CDR3 nucleotides are TGTGCCAGCAGTTACGGGAGTAGCTACACCTTC. The chain has TRBV6-2 or TRBV6-3 and TRBJ1-2; no reliable D call. Trimming shortened V by 2 bases and J by 9 bases, and 7 bases separated the two germline ends. CDR3 size: 11 residues. In germline, CDR1 is MNHEY, CDR2 SVGEGT.

The V call is TRBV6-2 or TRBV6-3, the J call TRBJ2-1; TRBD2 matches 12 bases. Unmatched junction bases numbered 5, after V lost 0 bases and J lost 8 bases. CDR3 size: 16 residues. Germline loops: CDR1 MNHEY, CDR2 SVGEGT. The CDR3 reads CASSYSTSGSGYEQFF. CDR3 coding DNA: TGTGCCAGCAGTTACTCGACTAGCGGGAGTGGATATGAGCAGTTCTTC.

The V call is TRBV12-3 or TRBV12-4, the J call TRBJ2-4; TRBD1 matches at 9 bases. V lost 3 bases and J lost 14; bases outside the gene matches: 11. The CDR3 totals 14 residues. The CDR3 nucleotides are TGTGCCAGCAGTTTGTCAGGCCTCCGGGACAGGGAGTACTTC. Protein product: CASSLSGLRDREYF.

V is TRBV20-1 and J is TRBJ2-7; 10 bases match TRBD1. The length of the CDR3 is 14 residues. CDR1 and CDR2 from the germline V gene are DFQATT and SNEGSKA (reference sequence). J lost 1 base, V lost 1 base, and 1 base had no gene match. The CDR3 DNA reads as TGCAGTGCTAGAGGGGACAGGGGATCCTACGAGCAGTACGTC. Its protein product is CSARGDRGSYEQYV.

The chain joins TRBV30 to TRBJ1-4; D unresolved. Germline values: CDR1 GTSNPN, CDR2 SVGIG (reference sequence). This CDR3 contains 12 residues. Trimming removed 2 bases from V and 9 bases from J, with 10 bases in between. CDR3 amino acids: CAWSRERKKLFF. CDR3 nucleotides: TGTGCCTGGAGTCGGGAAAGGAAAAAACTGTTTTTT.

The chain employs TRBV10-3 and TRBJ1-3; D may be TRBD1 (6 bases). Between the trimmed V and J ends, which lost 6 bases and 0 bases, there was a span of 15 bases. CDR1 ENHRY and CDR2 SYGVKD come from the germline V gene. This CDR3 contains 16 residues. The CDR3 reads CAIRGDTYTSGNTIYF. Written as DNA, the CDR3 is TGTGCCATCAGGGGGGACACCTACACCTCTGGAAACACCATATATTTT.

This clonotype turned up a few times. Because the CDR3's place on the DNA is in doubt, the DNA is left out and the CDR3 is given as listed by TCRdb. This chain joins TRBV4-3 and TRBJ2-2; TRBD1 was called by the table and not checked on the DNA. With termini counted, the CDR3 has 16 amino acids. CDR1 and CDR2 (germline): LGHNA, YSLEER. The CDR3 spells CASSPTSTGTGELFFF.

The table lists this clonotype with a few counts. V usage is TRBV6-2 or TRBV6-3 and J usage is TRBJ2-5; 11 bases line up with TRBD1. Germline lookup yields CDR1 MNHEY and CDR2 SVGEGT. CDR3 length equals 15 residues. V lost 5 bases to trimming and J lost 2 bases; unmatched junction nucleotides: 4. The CDR3 bases are TGTGCCAGCAGTCCTGGACAGGGGGCACAAGAGACCCAGTACTTC. Translating it yields CASSPGQGAQETQYF.

The chain joins TRBV7-2 to TRBJ2-3; D assignment may be TRBD1 or TRBD2 (6 bases each). Trimming shortened V by 8 bases and J by 0 bases, and 18 bases separated the two germline ends. The CDR3 extends over 16 amino acids. Germline lookup yields CDR1 SGHTA and CDR2 FQGNSA. CDR3 nucleotide sequence: TGTGCCAGCCGCGAAGGGGGGACACTTAGCACAGATACGCAGTATTTT. Its translation is CASREGGTLSTDTQYF. Supplemented by reference TRBV7-2 and TRBJ2-3, the full variable domain reads GAGVSQSPSNKVTEKGKDVELRCDPISGHTALYWYRQSLGQGLEFLIYFQGNSAPDKSGLPSDRFSAERTGGSVSTLTIQRTQQEDSAVYLCASREGGTLSTDTQYFGPGTRLTVL.

This clonotype came up a few times. The chain uses TRBV24-1 and TRBJ1-2; TRBD1 is a possible D gene (5 bases). V was clipped by 2 bases and J by 6 bases, with 12 bases between them. CDR1 is KGHDR, CDR2 SFDVKD, per germline. The CDR3 sequence is 14 residues long. CDR3 protein: CATSDWGRDNGYTF. DNA for the CDR3: TGTGCCACCAGTGATTGGGGCAGGGATAATGGCTACACCTTC.

The chain is built from TRBV27 and TRBJ2-7; unclear D gene. The V end lost 5 bases, the J end lost 2 bases, and 10 bases lay between the germline ends. Per germline, CDR1 MNHEY and CDR2 SMNVEV (reference sequence). The CDR3 loop spans 13 amino acids. In nucleotides, the CDR3 is TGTGCCAGCAGTCCCTTCACTCCCTACGAGCAGTACTTC. It specifies CASSPFTPYEQYF.

The rearrangement joins TRBV20-1 to TRBJ1-1; perhaps TRBD1 as D (5 bases). The V gene's germline CDR1 is DFQATT and CDR2 SNEGSKA (reference sequence). CDR3 size: 15 residues. V dropped 6 bases and J dropped 7 bases, with 24 bases sitting between them. In nucleotides, the CDR3 is TGCAGTGCCAATAGGGACTGGTGGGGAACTGGTGAAGCTTTCTTT. This sequence encodes CSANRDWWGTGEAFF.

This clonotype was recorded many times. The chain joins TRBV24-1 to TRBJ2-3; a possible D gene is TRBD2 (7 bases). The germline CDR1 and CDR2 sequences are KGHDR and SFDVKD. Trimming took off 6 bases at V and 3 bases at J, with 15 bases between the two ends. The CDR3 totals 15 residues. This CDR3 reads CATSPGGAWTDTQYF. The CDR3 coding sequence is TGTGCCACCAGTCCGGGGGGCGCTTGGACAGATACGCAGTATTTT.

V and J are TRBV6-2 or TRBV6-3 and TRBJ1-2; perhaps TRBD1 as D (5 bases). Between the trimmed V and J ends, which lost 8 bases and 6 bases, there was a span of 13 bases. Germline loops: CDR1 MNHEY, CDR2 SVGEGT. This CDR3 has 12 amino acids. CDR3 loop: CASRSWGHGYTF. The CDR3 DNA reads TGTGCCAGCCGGTCGTGGGGACATGGCTACACCTTC.

This clonotype appeared a few times. The J gene is TRBJ2-2, the V gene TRBV20-1; 8 nucleotides agree with TRBD2. The CDR3 is 15 amino acids. Looked up from germline, CDR1 is DFQATT and CDR2 is SNEGSKA (reference sequence). J gave up 1 base and V 5 bases, and 6 bases lay outside the gene matches. The CDR3 reads CSAGAGGGNTGELFF. The CDR3 DNA sequence: TGCAGTGCTGGCGCGGGGGGCGGGAACACCGGGGAGCTGTTTTTT.

This clonotype was detected many times. This chain connects TRBV5-6 to TRBJ1-1, with TRBD1 matching over 8 bases. Germline V gene lookup returns CDR1 SGHDT and CDR2 YYEEEE. V gave up 2 bases and J gave up 0 bases; unmatched junction bases: 3. The length of the CDR3 is 15 residues. The CDR3 protein is CASSLAGGLNTEAFF. For the CDR3, the DNA is TGTGCCAGCAGCTTAGCAGGGGGCCTGAACACTGAAGCTTTCTTT.

The chain employs TRBV20-1 and TRBJ1-2; D gene unclear. CDR1 and CDR2 from the germline V gene are DFQATT and SNEGSKA (reference sequence). The CDR3 runs to 13 residues. V lost 5 bases and J 5 bases, leaving 15 bases between the germline ends. CDR3 amino acids: CSAEGVGEYGYTF. The CDR3 DNA follows: TGCAGTGCTGAGGGAGTCGGGGAATATGGCTACACCTTC.

This clonotype was seen a few times. The chain couples TRBV6-6 to TRBJ1-2, with D possibly matching TRBD1 (6 bases). Per the germline V gene, CDR1 is MNHNY and CDR2 is SVGAGI (reference sequence). The CDR3 contains 15 residues. Trimming removed 2 bases from V and 4 bases from J, with 14 bases in between. In DNA form, the CDR3 reads TGTGCCAGCAGTTACACCCCCGGGACATCCTATGGCTACACCTTC. It translates to CASSYTPGTSYGYTF.

J is TRBJ2-4 and V is TRBV7-2; the D is unclear. The CDR3 is 17 residues long. Germline lookup yields CDR1 SGHTA and CDR2 FQGNSA. V shed 5 bases and J shed 0 bases, with 17 bases lying between them. The DNA for the CDR3 is TGTGCCAGCAGCCCTCGGGCAGGTTCGATAGCCAAAAACATTCAGTACTTC. Protein: CASSPRAGSIAKNIQYF.

The gene calls are TRBV7-2 and TRBJ2-4; maybe TRBD2 (6 bases). Germline V lookup: CDR1 SGHTA, CDR2 FQGNSA. This CDR3 comprises 15 residues. V was cut by 5 bases and J by 0 bases, with 11 bases left in between. The CDR3 region is CASSLGSGAKNIQYF. The CDR3 bases are TGTGCCAGCAGCCTAGGTAGCGGAGCCAAAAACATTCAGTACTTC.

This chain connects TRBV27 to TRBJ2-1; perhaps TRBD1 as D (5 bases). The CDR3 runs 16 residues. Germline CDR1 reads MNHEY; CDR2 reads SMNVEV (reference sequence). Trimming took 0 bases from V and 9 from J, leaving 18 bases between them. The CDR3 sequence is CASSLSRGRAGREQFF. CDR3 nucleotides: TGTGCCAGCAGTTTATCGAGAGGCAGGGCCGGGCGTGAGCAGTTCTTC.